This T cell receptor beta chain was retrieved from a study of blood T cell repertoires in COVID-19. At the level of the study: Some COVID-19 samples were acute and others convalescent; all came from the United States, Italy and Spain. From T cells, B-cell-depleted T cells, or PBMCs came the material, which was cDNA or gDNA.

Original processing notes: Scientists estimated how many nucleated cells there were by amplifying reference gene primers. TCRdb's table, derived via immunoSEQ multiplex PCR, lists solely in-frame clones and lacks some. That table is the source of V, J and clone size, and D and trimming were worked out from the DNA. In the table there are 100,000 or so clones, 87% of which are singletons. Germline V CDR1 and CDR2: KGHSY, FQNENV. The CDR3 runs to 17 residues. V lost 4 bases, J lost 3 bases, and 21 bases lay in between. This receptor was taken from a man aged 45-60 years with active COVID-19. This chain uses TRBV16 with TRBJ2-5; D may be TRBD2 (6 bases). The sequencing input was peripheral blood. CDR3 nucleotide sequence: TGTGCCAGCAGCCTTCATTTATCGGGACTGACAAAAGAGACCCAGTACTTC. It translates to CASSLHLSGLTKETQYF.